This TCR beta chain was identified in a study of cytomegalovirus exposure and HLA in healthy donors (dated by TCRdb to 2017 to 2019). Notes on the research overall: According to an earlier analysis of around 600 of the donors, some 180 million T cells yielded 117 million unique TCR beta sequences and 276 Gb of sequence data. Roughly 300 gigabases of sequencing data and roughly 80 million unique TCR sequences made up an early release that covered about 640 HLA-typed donors. Of the 300 to 500 genotyped donors, less than 85% were placed in the genetic ancestry cluster associated with self-reported Caucasian donors. The study was designed to test whether signatures of past pathogen exposure could be identified by cataloging public T cell receptors. The study profiled the T cell repertoires of 666 subjects by immunosequencing and related them to cytomegalovirus serostatus. In addition to the first cohort of 650 to 800 subjects, a separate validation cohort of some 120 different subjects was used. To predict cytomegalovirus infection status, the study brought together high-throughput TCR immunosequencing, statistical association of individual TCRs with disease status, and machine learning. To study patterns of TCR occurrence, a later analysis re-analyzed previously published TCR beta repertoires from 650 to 750 donors and added high-resolution HLA genotyping. In the later analysis, no new phenotypic data were used to find candidate immune exposures; instead, reliance was placed on TCR beta sequences and their occurrence across donors. An earlier analysis of roughly 600 of the donors used high-throughput TCR beta sequencing to judge whether each TCR beta V gene segment behaved as functional or pseudogenic. Alongside the repertoire data, information on donor age, sex, ethnicity and CMV serostatus was compiled. Genome-wide SNP genotypes for about 65% of the 666 donors were used in a later genetic analysis, which treated that subset as a discovery cohort. Every repertoire in the discovery cohort had been generated on one and the same sequencing platform. HLA typing included class I and class II loci at four-digit resolution. Typing coverage differed by locus: A, B, C, DRB1 and DQB1 were typed in about 620-640 donors, DQA1 in 522, DPA1 in some 570, and DPB1 in just under 490. Four or five DR-DQ haplotypes were treated as single units for association and clustering because of strong linkage in the cohort. Among around 400 genotyped donors of the cohort, an average of about 220,000 unique TCR beta nucleotide sequences was sequenced per donor, of which about 18% were non-productive. Results the study describes overall, beyond this receptor: In vitro tests confirmed that a few of the cytomegalovirus-associated TCR beta chains recognize cytomegalovirus antigens. A later genetic analysis associated a missense DCLRE1C variant with V-gene and J-gene trimming of TCR beta chains, and an independent cohort replicated the association. According to a later analysis, TCR association rates differed among HLA loci, with DRB1 alleles showing the most associated TCRs and HLA-C alleles showing the fewest. Around 16 rarely observed V segments, including chromosome 9 orphons, were excluded from the earlier analysis of several hundred of the donors because counts were too low. HLA typing was unavailable for some donors at each locus, so association tests used only the typed subset. Linkage disequilibrium might explain the correlated functional status among segregating V segments, but an unknown experimental factor could not be ruled out. A cluster of highly shared sequence variants was judged likely to be a technical artifact of the sequencing pipeline. While some public TCRs were present in many individuals, most TCR sequences turned up only very rarely across donors. Because the 87-base-pair reads could not distinguish some IMGT-functional V segments, including TRBV6-2 and TRBV6-3, those segments were excluded. The authors suggested that the approach could potentially be extended to other disease states and immunological phenotypes. Immune exposure information for the cohort was limited to CMV serostatus. An earlier analysis of approximately 570 of the donors showed that most TCR beta V segments appeared in productive rearrangements either about 87% or about 30% of the time, which broadly matched IMGT annotations. Sequencing depth was assumed to be roughly uniform across donors in the presence/absence analyses, though that assumption may not hold. In a later analysis, HLA-associated TCR beta chains were found to be more clonally expanded and to have lower generation probabilities than equally common non-associated chains. A further reported finding was that TCR beta sequences accurately predicted the HLA-A and HLA-B alleles for most subjects in the first cohort. According to a later analysis, parvovirus B19, influenza, CMV and Epstein-Barr virus appeared linked to several top co-occurrence clusters. The study gave a list of under 200 TCR beta chains associated with cytomegalovirus. In both the original and validation cohorts, the classifier was reported to diagnose cytomegalovirus status with high specificity and sensitivity. In a later analysis, most CMV-associated TCR beta chains were found to appear HLA-restricted, with HLA associations seemingly driven largely by CMV exposure. Only TCR beta chains were sequenced in this cohort, and the absence of alpha or paired-chain data limited detectable features. Specific HLA alleles were associated with over 15,000 TCR beta sequences at a false discovery rate of 0.05 in a later analysis. In a later genetic analysis, fewer N-insertions in productive TCRs were reported among donors in an Asian-associated ancestry cluster than the roughly 700-donor mean. Assigning TCR associations to individual alleles was difficult when HLA alleles, especially DR and DQ, strongly co-occurred.

Trimming accounts for 5 bases at V and 5 bases at J, while the number of junction bases matched to no gene is 7. Including cysteine and phenylalanine, the CDR3 has 14 amino acids. Only the CDR3 DNA is retained, 42 bases long and in frame from the first base. For CDR1 and CDR2, the germline V gene (reference sequence) lists SEHNR and FQNEAQ. The library was prepared using the immunoSEQ multiplex PCR assay. The multiplex PCR relied on a mix of 60 forward primers for TCR Vbeta segments and 13 reverse primers for TCR Jbeta segments. A multiplex PCR assay on genomic DNA amplified the CDR3 region of rearranged TCR beta genes. The Illumina HiSeq System was used to sequence the amplified TCR beta libraries as 87-base-pair reads. The published analysis was carried out like this. A later analysis counted approximately 76 million unique TCR beta chains across the 666 repertoires, and 10 million to 12 million of these chains were shared by at least two donors. Raw reads were error-corrected and collapsed into unique sequences by a nearest-neighbor algorithm in which closely related sequences were merged to remove PCR and sequencing errors. Alignment of CDR3 sequences to IMGT reference sequences was used to assign V, D and J gene segments. For a sequence to be retained, a match of at least six nucleotides was required to both a V gene segment and a J gene segment. A rearrangement counted as productive if the CDR3 had no stop codons and remained in frame with V and J, and every other rearrangement counted as non-productive. Following IMGT convention, CDR3 was defined as the stretch from the second conserved V-encoded cysteine up to the conserved J-encoded phenylalanine. In an earlier analysis of approximately 590 of the donors, sequences lacking an unambiguous match to a single V gene segment were excluded. An earlier analysis of 587 of the donors classified V segments as functional when productive rearrangements were above 56.7% and as segregating when the standard deviation between donors was above 5%. A statistical classification framework was developed to diagnose cytomegalovirus status using the catalog of TCR beta chain sequences. In a later analysis, V and J genes were assigned by comparing TCR nucleotide sequences against IMGT/GENE-DB human TR gene sequences. The TCRdist pipeline was used in a later analysis to assign CDR3 sequences and most-parsimonious VDJ recombination scenarios. In a later analysis, every TCR beta chain was defined by the combination of its CDR3 amino acid sequence and its V-gene family, and reads without a unique V-gene family were dropped. To address suspected cross-contamination and a sequencing artifact, a later analysis removed 550 to 750 highly shared, low-generation-probability nucleotide sequences. In a later analysis, a clonal expansion index for each public chain was calculated from normalized within-repertoire ranks of inferred template counts. In a later analysis, generation probabilities were computed with a VDJ recombination model fitted to out-of-frame rearrangements, and the resulting probabilities were checked against IGoR. A later analysis scored TCR-TCR, TCR-HLA and TCR-CMV co-occurrence with hypergeometric tests, applying a repertoire-size bias correction to TCR pairs. In a later analysis, false discovery rates were estimated by permuting HLA or CMV assignments 20 times. In a later analysis, co-occurring TCRs were grouped using DBSCAN, with TCRdist sequence similarity added in when clustering inside HLA-allele-positive subsets. Co-occurrence clustering excluded repertoires with fewer than 30,000 or more than 120,000 public chains, plus five with anomalous nucleotide sharing. TCRdb provides this immuneACCESS table in a form limited to in-frame rearrangements. Some clones are lacking; in checked studies, under half of them reflect an unresolved V gene, and why the rest are absent is not known. V and J calls and clone size are as listed in that table; D and trimming were resolved from the DNA. The sample table holds roughly 200,000 clones, of which approximately 85% were seen once. The ten largest clones capture less than 2.5% of the sample.

In total, about 650 healthy bone marrow donors made up the cohort. All cohort members were sampled while nominally healthy, although unrecorded immune exposures were likely present. The donor tested CMV seronegative, placing the donor among the approximately 360 seronegative members of the cohort. Each donor provided a peripheral blood sample, and peripheral blood mononuclear cells were used for TCR beta sequencing. The Qiagen DNeasy Blood Extraction Kit was used to extract genomic DNA from the blood cell samples. The table lists this clone with a few counts. This clone's antigen is unknown. No base quality values were provided; no much bigger clone lies one nucleotide off.

Rearrangement joined TRBV7-9 to TRBJ2-5; 8 of the junction bases match TRBD1. The clonotype comes from a woman aged 45-60 years in good health and CMV-seronegative. The specimen was PBMCs. The nucleotides are TGTGCCAGCAGCCGGACAGGGAACAGGGAGACCCAGTACTTC. Its translation reads: CASSRTGNRETQYF.